This TCR beta chain was observed in a study of Graves' ophthalmopathy and Graves' hyperthyroidism. Concerning this clonotype itself: The antigen is unknown. The junction differs from germline at one of its ends, possibly a read error.

Overall study results and limits: Ophthalmopathy progression was predicted by the model at 70.59% sensitivity and approximately 72% specificity. Blood contained most expanded thyroid clonotypes exceeding 0.001 frequency.

Germline V gene data show CDR1 as KGHDR and CDR2 as SFDVKD. The CDR3 has 13 amino acids. Scientists amplified the TCR beta CDR3 regions from RNA transcripts. The authors performed first-round RT-PCR with HTBI primers and then a second-round multiplex PCR. A single record per CDR3 protein comes from TCRdb applying MiXCR to the multiplex PCR reads. The table records hundreds of thousands of distinct CDR3 sequences, 35% to 50% of them present only once. Uncontrolled infections, other autoimmune diseases, pregnancy or lactation barred patients from enrollment. PBMCs had their origin in fresh peripheral blood (10 ml).

Material for sequencing was peripheral blood. The rearrangement uses TRBV24-1 and TRBJ1-5; D remains ambiguous. The TCR sequence derives from an adult man with Graves' ophthalmopathy. The CDR3 DNA reads as TGTGCCAGCAGTTTGAAGATCAATCAGCCCCAGCATTTT. It specifies CASSLKINQPQHF.